These 2 T cell receptor beta chains originate from one sample sequenced in a study of shared clonotypes between healthy human individuals. The method was immunoSEQ multiplex PCR; TCRdb's version includes in-frame clones alone and lacks a portion of them. The sample holds roughly 1,000,000 clones; roughly 74% are singletons and the top ten take around 0.61%. Material: memory CD4+ T cells from PBMCs. Subset specified: CD45RA-negative fraction. These receptors all come from a man aged 18 to 29 in good health. Some clones in this sample may be carry-over from other donors' samples.

This chain links TRBV7-2 with TRBJ2-5; D call uncertain. Gene TRBJ2-7 matches the end of the DNA better, so the J call may be wrong. CDR1 and CDR2 from the germline V gene are SGHTA and FQGNSA. There are 12 residues in the CDR3. The CDR3 region is CASSLNFYEQYF. CDR3 bases: TGTGCCAGCAGCTTAAATTTCTACGAGCAGTACTTC.

This chain links TRBV9 with TRBJ1-2; D possibly corresponds to TRBD1 (5 bases). Trimming removed 0 bases from V and 4 bases from J, with 10 bases in between. This CDR3 is built from 14 residues. Germline values: CDR1 SGDLS, CDR2 YYNGEE. The DNA of the CDR3 is TGTGCCAGCAGCGTAGCGTGGGGGAGCTATGGCTACACCTTC. Its translation is CASSVAWGSYGYTF.